These T cell receptor beta chains were read from a single sample in a study of siplizumab effects on memory and regulatory T cells. TCRdb keeps only in-frame clones here, not all; method: immunoSEQ multiplex PCR. The sample carries some 88,000 clones, just under 90% recorded once. The sample taken for sequencing was CD4+ T cells sorted from blood. These receptors all come from a human donor in good health. Both conserved end residues are part of each CDR3. Each record gives: J gene, clone size, V gene, D gene, CDR3 DNA, CDR3 protein. A D gene is named only where the DNA matches it firmly. Clone size, where shown, is once, few, many, or a class for clones that have expanded.

>TRBJ2-1|.|TRBV6-4|TRBD2
TGTGCCAGCAGTGAAATAGCGGGCCCCTCCTACAATGAGCAGTTCTTC
CASSEIAGPSYNEQFF
>TRBJ2-3|.|TRBV30|.
TGTGCCTCCCAGGGGTTCAGTACAGATACGCAGTATTTT
CASQGFSTDTQYF
>TRBJ2-5|.|TRBV5-6|.
TGTGCCAGCAGCCAGGGACGGCCCGGGGTGACCCAGTACTTC
CASSQGRPGVTQYF
>TRBJ1-6|once|TRBV6-5|TRBD1
TGTGCCAGCAGCCAGGCGGGACAGTATAATTCACCCCTCCACTTT
CASSQAGQYNSPLHF
>TRBJ1-4|.|TRBV7-9|.
TGTGCCAGCAGCTTAAATGTACAGGGAAATGAAAAACTGTTTTTT
CASSLNVQGNEKLFF
>TRBJ1-2|.|TRBV7-9|.
TGTGCCAGCAGCTTAGTTTCAGCCAGGGATGGCTACACCTTC
CASSLVSARDGYTF
>TRBJ2-3|once|TRBV6-5|TRBD1
TGTGCCAGCAGACCGGGACAGGCTAGCACAGATACGCAGTATTTT
CASRPGQASTDTQYF
>TRBJ2-2|.|TRBV5-1|TRBD2
TGCGCCAGCAGCTGGCGTCCGAGCGGGGCCACCGGGGAGCTGTTTTTT
CASSWRPSGATGELFF
>TRBJ1-4|.|TRBV28|TRBD1
TGTGCCAGCAGTCCGCCGACAGGGGCCACAGCTAATGAAAAACTGTTTTTT
CASSPPTGATANEKLFF
>TRBJ2-1|.|TRBV20-1|.
TGCAGTGCTTCGTCGTACAATGAGCAGTTCTTC
CSASSYNEQFF
>TRBJ2-3|once|TRBV5-8|.
TGTGCCAGCAGCTTAGACGCCTGGGCAGATACGCAGTATTTT
CASSLDAWADTQYF
>TRBJ1-1|.|TRBV7-2|.
TGTGCCAGCAGCGGAGGGAGGGTCACTGAAGCTTTCTTT
CASSGGRVTEAFF
>TRBJ2-3|.|TRBV12-5|TRBD2
TGTGCTAGTGGTCCCTACGGGGCGGGAGAGGATACGCAGTATTTT
CASGPYGAGEDTQYF
>TRBJ2-1|.|TRBV7-2|TRBD2
TGTGCCAGCAGCTTAGGACTAGCGTTCGATGAGCAGTTCTTC
CASSLGLAFDEQFF
>TRBJ1-3|.|TRBV30|TRBD1
TGTGCCTGGAGTCTCGGGACAGTTGGAAACACCATATATTTT
CAWSLGTVGNTIYF
>TRBJ1-3|.|TRBV28|.
TGTGCCAGCAGCTCACAAGGCTCTGGAAACACCATATATTTT
CASSSQGSGNTIYF
>TRBJ2-7|once|TRBV5-1|.
TGCGCCAGCAGCTTCATCGCAGGATATAACGAGCAGTACTTC
CASSFIAGYNEQYF
>TRBJ2-1|.|TRBV6-1|TRBD2
TGTGCCAGCAGTCCCCCGCGGGGGTGGCTCAATGAGCAGTTCTTC
CASSPPRGWLNEQFF
>TRBJ1-1|.|TRBV6-6|.
TGTGCCAGCAGTTACGGGGGTAGGGACACTGAAGCTTTCTTT
CASSYGGRDTEAFF
>TRBJ1-1|.|TRBV5-1|.
TGCGCCAGCCGCTTTGGGGTTAACACTGAAGCTTTCTTT
CASRFGVNTEAFF
>TRBJ2-7|.|TRBV6-5|.
TGTGCCAGCATCGAGACAGGCCTTGAGCAGTACTTC
CASIETGLEQYF
>TRBJ2-1|few|TRBV2|TRBD2
TGTGCCAGCAGTTACATAGCGGGAAACGAGCAGTTCTTC
CASSYIAGNEQFF
>TRBJ2-6|.|TRBV9|TRBD2
TGTGCCAGCAGCGTAGTGGGTAGCGGGCGCTCTGGGGCCAACGTCCTGACTTTC
CASSVVGSGRSGANVLTF
>TRBJ1-6|.|TRBV6-4|.
TGTGCCAGCAGGAAAGGACCTAATTCACCCCTCCACTTT
CASRKGPNSPLHF
>TRBJ1-1|.|TRBV25-1|.
TGTGCCAGCGTCTCTACAGGGAAAGCTTTCTTT
CASVSTGKAFF
>TRBJ2-3|.|TRBV29-1|TRBD2
TGCAGCGTTGAATCAAGCGGGATCTGGTCGGATACGCAGTATTTT
CSVESSGIWSDTQYF
>TRBJ2-7|once|TRBV4-1|.
TGCGCCAGCAGCCTTAGGTTCACCAGCTCCTACGAGCAGTACTTC
CASSLRFTSSYEQYF
>TRBJ1-5|.|TRBV7-9|.
TGTGCCAGCTCCAATGAGGGGGATCAGCCCCAGCATTTT
CASSNEGDQPQHF
>TRBJ2-2|.|TRBV28|.
TGTGCCAGCAGACCCCCCAGGGAAACCGGGGAGCTGTTTTTT
CASRPPRETGELFF